One and the same sample provided the 15 T cell receptor beta chains below, sequenced in a study of shared clonotypes between healthy human individuals. The protocol was immunoSEQ multiplex PCR, while the TCRdb copy is restricted to in-frame clones and leaves out a portion. Among some 2.1 million clones listed, 90% to 95% were seen once. Input material: naive CD4+ T cells sorted from blood. The subset is: CD45RA+ positively selected. These receptor sequences come from a young man in good health.

The chain links TRBV28 to TRBJ2-5; TRBD1 agrees at 7 bases. The length of the CDR3 is 14 residues. Germline V gives CDR1 MDHEN, CDR2 SYDVKM. V gave up 10 bases and J gave up 4 bases; unmatched junction bases: 12. CDR3 DNA: TGTGCCACAAATAGGGGGCAGTCGGTAGAGACCCAGTACTTC. It translates to CATNRGQSVETQYF.

The chain carries TRBV7-2 and TRBJ2-7; perhaps TRBD2 as D (6 bases). Trimming took 5 bases from V and 6 from J, leaving 23 bases between them. Looked up from germline, CDR1 is SGHTA and CDR2 is FQGNSA. The CDR3 spans 16 residues. The DNA of the CDR3 is TGTGCCAGCAGCACCGCCGGGACTTTCTGGGGCCCCGAGCAGTACTTC. This gives the protein CASSTAGTFWGPEQYF.

This chain joins TRBV29-1 and TRBJ1-4; possible D gene TRBD1, 6 bases. The CDR3 loop spans 15 amino acids. In germline, CDR1 is SQVTM, CDR2 ANQGSEA. Trimming removed 7 bases from V and 0 bases from J, with 15 bases in between. The chain's CDR3 is CSAGAGLSTNEKLFF. The CDR3 nucleotides are TGCAGCGCGGGGGCCGGACTATCAACTAATGAAAAACTGTTTTTT.

J is TRBJ2-1 and V is TRBV18; D unresolved. V shed 0 bases and J shed 1 base, with 19 bases lying between them. The CDR3 has 19 amino acids. Germline lookup yields CDR1 KGHSH and CDR2 LQKENI. CDR3 protein: CASSPPLQAEKGSYNEQFF. CDR3 nucleotides: TGTGCCAGCTCACCACCCCTCCAGGCGGAAAAAGGGTCCTACAATGAGCAGTTCTTC.

The V and J genes are TRBV7-9 and TRBJ1-5; D remains ambiguous. In germline, CDR1 is SEHNR, CDR2 FQNEAQ (reference sequence). The V gene lost 4 bases and the J gene lost 3 bases, with 19 bases spanning the gap. The CDR3 is 17 residues long. The CDR3 DNA reads TGTGCCAGCAGCTGGGCTCCCGGGGAGGGAAACAATCAGCCCCAGCATTTT. Its protein product is CASSWAPGEGNNQPQHF.

This clone showed up just once. J is TRBJ1-1 and V is TRBV6-6; D ambiguous. CDR1 is MNHNY and CDR2 is SVGAGI in the germline V gene (reference sequence). This CDR3 spans 13 amino acids. V was clipped by 6 bases and J by 1 base, with 9 bases between them. As DNA, the CDR3 is TGTGCCAGCAGCCGACCGGGGAACACTGAAGCTTTCTTT. Its protein product is CASSRPGNTEAFF.

This chain uses TRBV5-4 with TRBJ2-7; a weak D match, TRBD1 (5 bases). Trimming stripped 1 base from V and 5 bases from J, with 10 bases between. Germline CDR1 reads SGHNT; CDR2 reads YYREEE (reference sequence). The CDR3 consists of 13 residues. This CDR3 is CASSLRGFNEQYF. The CDR3 region has the DNA TGTGCCAGCAGCTTGAGGGGATTCAACGAGCAGTACTTC.

The chain is built from TRBV6-5 and TRBJ2-7; D remains unclear. The germline gives CDR1 MNHEY, CDR2 SVGAGI. V lost 6 bases, J lost 3 bases, and 6 bases lay in between. This CDR3 is built from 11 residues. The CDR3 here is CASRVNYEQYF. In DNA form, the CDR3 reads TGTGCCAGCAGGGTCAACTACGAGCAGTACTTC.

The chain joins TRBV2 to TRBJ1-4; D might be TRBD1 (5 bases). With 4 bases removed from V and 4 bases from J, the gap between germline ends came to 10 bases. The germline V gene encodes CDR1 SNHLY and CDR2 FYNNEI. The CDR3 consists of 14 residues. The CDR3 bases are TGTGCCAGCAGTGGGGGACCGGTTAATGAAAAACTGTTTTTT. Translation: CASSGGPVNEKLFF.

The chain couples TRBV30 to TRBJ1-5; TRBD1 matches at 7 bases. The length of the CDR3 is 13 residues. The junction had 7 bases not matched to a gene; V was cut back by 4 bases and J by 7 bases. Looked up from germline, CDR1 is GTSNPN and CDR2 is SVGIG (reference sequence). CDR3: CAWTDRVGQPQHF. The CDR3 DNA is TGTGCCTGGACAGACAGGGTGGGCCAGCCCCAGCATTTT. The full variable domain, completed using reference TRBV30 and TRBJ1-5, is SQTIHQWPATLVQPVGSPLSLECTVEGTSNPNLYWYRQAAGRGLQLLFYSVGIGQISSEVPQNLSASRPQDRQFILSSKKLLLSDSGFYLCAWTDRVGQPQHFGDGTRLSIL.

The chain joins TRBV18 to TRBJ2-2; 10 nucleotides line up with TRBD2. Trimming cost V 2 bases and J 2 bases; bases outside gene matches: 2. The germline V gene encodes CDR1 KGHSH and CDR2 LQKENI. The CDR3 loop spans 16 amino acids. The CDR3 DNA reads TGTGCCAGCTCACCATTACTAGCGGGAAACACCGGGGAGCTGTTTTTT. It codes for CASSPLLAGNTGELFF.

The V gene is TRBV10-2, the J gene TRBJ1-4; D call uncertain. V lost 3 bases and J lost 0, with 11 bases in between. Germline lookup yields CDR1 WSHSY and CDR2 SAAADI. The CDR3 is 16 amino acids. For the CDR3, the DNA is TGCGCCAGCAGTGATGCAGATACTTCAACTAATGAAAAACTGTTTTTT. This sequence encodes CASSDADTSTNEKLFF.

This clone was recorded only once. The chain carries TRBV9 and TRBJ1-3; D might be TRBD1 (5 bases). The CDR3 covers 14 residues. Trimming took off 3 bases at V and 3 bases at J, with 10 bases between the two ends. Germline CDR1 reads SGDLS; CDR2 reads YYNGEE. CDR3 coding DNA: TGTGCCAGCAGCGGTGGGACGGTTGGAAACACCATATATTTT. Its translation is CASSGGTVGNTIYF.

The rearrangement links TRBV6-5 to TRBJ1-1; possible D gene TRBD1, 5 bases. Trimming pared 0 bases from V and 0 bases from J, leaving 8 bases between. The length of the CDR3 is 15 residues. In germline, CDR1 is MNHEY, CDR2 SVGAGI. This CDR3 reads CASSYSNRLNTEAFF. CDR3 sequence (DNA): TGTGCCAGCAGTTACTCTAACAGGTTGAACACTGAAGCTTTCTTT.

The rearrangement uses TRBV19 and TRBJ2-3; D call uncertain. Germline V gene lookup returns CDR1 LNHDA and CDR2 SQIVND (reference sequence). V lost 8 bases to trimming and J lost 4 bases, with 19 bases between them. The CDR3 length is 15 residues. CDR3 region: CASRNAYLAPDTQYF. The CDR3 nucleotides read TGTGCCAGTCGTAACGCCTACTTGGCCCCAGATACGCAGTATTTT.